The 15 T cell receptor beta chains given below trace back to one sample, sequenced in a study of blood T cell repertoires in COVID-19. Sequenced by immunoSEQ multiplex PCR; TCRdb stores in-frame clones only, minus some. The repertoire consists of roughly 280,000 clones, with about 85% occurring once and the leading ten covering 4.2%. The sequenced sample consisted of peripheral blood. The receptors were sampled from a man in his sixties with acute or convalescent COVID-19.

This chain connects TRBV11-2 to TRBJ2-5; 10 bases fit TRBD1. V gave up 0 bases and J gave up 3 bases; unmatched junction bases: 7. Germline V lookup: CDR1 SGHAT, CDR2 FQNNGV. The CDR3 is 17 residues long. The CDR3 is CASSLDQGGTGEETQYF. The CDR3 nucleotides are TGTGCCAGCAGCTTAGATCAGGGTGGGACAGGGGAAGAGACCCAGTACTTC.

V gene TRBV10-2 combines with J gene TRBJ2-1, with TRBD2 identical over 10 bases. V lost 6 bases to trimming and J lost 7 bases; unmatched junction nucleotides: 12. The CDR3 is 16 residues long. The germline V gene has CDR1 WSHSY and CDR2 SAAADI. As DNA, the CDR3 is TGCGCCAGCAGGGCCGGAGTAGGTAGCGGGGGGAATGAGCAGTTCTTC. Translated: CASRAGVGSGGNEQFF.

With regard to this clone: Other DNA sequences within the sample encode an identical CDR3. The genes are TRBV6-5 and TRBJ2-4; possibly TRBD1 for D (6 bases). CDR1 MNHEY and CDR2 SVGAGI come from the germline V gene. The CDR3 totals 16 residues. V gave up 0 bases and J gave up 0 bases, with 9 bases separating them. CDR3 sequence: CASSYSRGLAKNIQYF. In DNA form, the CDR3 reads TGTGCCAGCAGTTACTCCAGGGGCTTAGCCAAAAACATTCAGTACTTC.

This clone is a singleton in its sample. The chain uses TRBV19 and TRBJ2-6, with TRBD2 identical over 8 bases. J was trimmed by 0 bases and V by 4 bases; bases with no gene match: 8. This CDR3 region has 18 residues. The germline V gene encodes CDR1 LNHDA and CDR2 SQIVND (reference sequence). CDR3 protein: CASSRPGLGFSGANVLTF. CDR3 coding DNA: TGTGCCAGTAGTAGGCCGGGACTAGGTTTCTCTGGGGCCAACGTCCTGACTTTC.

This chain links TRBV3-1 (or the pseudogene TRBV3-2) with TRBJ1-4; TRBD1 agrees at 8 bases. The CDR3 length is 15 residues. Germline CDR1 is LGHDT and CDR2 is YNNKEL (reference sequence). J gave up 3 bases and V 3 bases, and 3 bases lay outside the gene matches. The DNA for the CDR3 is TGTGCCAGCAGCCATCGGACAGGGCCTAATGAAAAACTGTTTTTT. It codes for CASSHRTGPNEKLFF.

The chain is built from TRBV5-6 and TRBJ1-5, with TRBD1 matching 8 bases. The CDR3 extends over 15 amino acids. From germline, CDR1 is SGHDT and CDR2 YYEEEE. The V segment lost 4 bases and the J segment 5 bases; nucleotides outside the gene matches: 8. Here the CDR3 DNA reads TGTGCCAGCAGCGCAAAGGACAGGGCCTATCAGCCCCAGCATTTT. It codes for CASSAKDRAYQPQHF.

CDR3 residues: CASSQGQGDYEQYF. In DNA form, the CDR3 reads TGTGCCAGCTCACAAGGACAGGGAGACTACGAGCAGTACTTC. The chain recombines TRBV18 with TRBJ2-7; 8 bases map to TRBD1. After removal of 4 bases from V and 3 bases from J, the junction contained 5 bases not matched to a gene. CDR1 is KGHSH and CDR2 is LQKENI in the germline V gene. The CDR3 loop spans 14 amino acids. The full variable domain, in which reference TRBV18 and TRBJ2-7 provide the parts outside the CDR3, is NAGVMQNPRHLVRRRGQEARLRCSPMKGHSHVYWYRQLPEEGLKFMVYLQKENIIDESGMPKERFSAEFPKEGPSILRIQQVVRGDSAAYFCASSQGQGDYEQYFGPGTRLTVT.

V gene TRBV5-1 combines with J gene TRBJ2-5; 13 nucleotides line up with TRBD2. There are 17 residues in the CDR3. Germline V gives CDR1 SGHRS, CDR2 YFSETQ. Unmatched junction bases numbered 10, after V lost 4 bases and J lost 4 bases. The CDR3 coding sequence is TGCGCCAGCAGCGAGGGACTAGCGGGGCCGGTCGGAGAGACCCAGTACTTC. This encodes CASSEGLAGPVGETQYF.

The CDR3 DNA is TGTGCCAGCAGCTTAGGAGGACTAGCGGACAATGAGCAGTTCTTC. Translating it yields CASSLGGLADNEQFF. V gene TRBV7-2 combines with J gene TRBJ2-1, with 10 bases identical to TRBD2. The V gene end was trimmed by 1 base and the J gene end by 5 bases; junction bases not matched to a gene: 2. Looked up from germline, CDR1 is SGHTA and CDR2 is FQGNSA. The CDR3 is 15 amino acids.

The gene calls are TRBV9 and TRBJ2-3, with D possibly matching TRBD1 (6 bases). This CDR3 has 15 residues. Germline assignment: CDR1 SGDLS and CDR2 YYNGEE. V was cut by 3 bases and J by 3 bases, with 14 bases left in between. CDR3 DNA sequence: TGTGCCAGCAGCGCAAAAAGGGGGTTGACAGATACGCAGTATTTT. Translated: CASSAKRGLTDTQYF. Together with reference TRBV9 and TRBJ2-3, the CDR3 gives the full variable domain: DSGVTQTPKHLITATGQRVTLRCSPRSGDLSVYWYQQSLDQGLQFLIQYYNGEERAKGNILERFSAQQFPDLHSELNLSSLELGDSALYFCASSAKRGLTDTQYFGPGTRLTVL.

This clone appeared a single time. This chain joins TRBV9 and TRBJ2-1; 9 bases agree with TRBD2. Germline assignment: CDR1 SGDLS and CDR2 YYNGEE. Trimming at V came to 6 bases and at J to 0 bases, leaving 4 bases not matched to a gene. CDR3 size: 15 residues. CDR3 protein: CASTTAGGSYNEQFF. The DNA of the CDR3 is TGTGCCAGCACTACAGCGGGGGGCTCCTACAATGAGCAGTTCTTC.

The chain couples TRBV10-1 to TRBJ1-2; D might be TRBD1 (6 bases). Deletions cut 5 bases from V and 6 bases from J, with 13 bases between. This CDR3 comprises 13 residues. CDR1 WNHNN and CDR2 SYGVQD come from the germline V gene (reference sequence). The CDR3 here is CASSQTRGDGYTF. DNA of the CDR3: TGCGCCAGCAGTCAGACCAGGGGAGATGGCTACACCTTC.

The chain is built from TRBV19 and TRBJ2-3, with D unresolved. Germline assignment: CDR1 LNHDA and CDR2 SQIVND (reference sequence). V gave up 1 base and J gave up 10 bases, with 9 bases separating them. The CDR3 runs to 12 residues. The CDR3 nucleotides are TGTGCCAGTAGTATAGGTACTGGTCCGCAGTATTTT. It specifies CASSIGTGPQYF. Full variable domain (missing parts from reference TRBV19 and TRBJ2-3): DGGITQSPKYLFRKEGQNVTLSCEQNLNHDAMYWYRQDPGQGLRLIYYSQIVNDFQKGDIAEGYSVSREKKESFPLTVTSAQKNPTAFYLCASSIGTGPQYFGPGTRLTVL.

In DNA form, the CDR3 reads TGTGCCAGCAGTTACTCGACTAGCGCTGGGGATACGCAGTATTTT. This gives the protein CASSYSTSAGDTQYF. The chain has TRBV6-5 and TRBJ2-3; 8 bases match TRBD2. Trimming removed 0 bases from V and 6 bases from J; junction bases left unmatched: 5. CDR3 length equals 15 residues. Germline V gives CDR1 MNHEY, CDR2 SVGAGI.

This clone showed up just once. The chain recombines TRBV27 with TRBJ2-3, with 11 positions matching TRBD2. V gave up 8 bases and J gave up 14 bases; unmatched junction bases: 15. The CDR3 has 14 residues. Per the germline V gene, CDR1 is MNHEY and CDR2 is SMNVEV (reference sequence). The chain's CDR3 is CASVAGTSGLGWYF. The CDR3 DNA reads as TGTGCCAGCGTAGCGGGGACTAGCGGTCTGGGATGGTATTTT.